This TCR beta chain stems from a study of blood T cell repertoires in COVID-19. CDR1 is SGHTA, CDR2 FQGNSA, per germline. The CDR3 is 12 amino acids. The V gene lost 4 bases and the J gene lost 10 bases, with 13 bases spanning the gap. TCRdb's copy holds only in-frame clones and misses some; the assay was immunoSEQ multiplex PCR. The data show 300,000 to 400,000 clones, 75% to 90% seen once. The sequence derives from a man in his sixties who had recovered from COVID-19. Sequenced material: PBMCs or T cells enriched from blood (not recorded which). The V call is TRBV7-2, the J call TRBJ1-1; tentatively, D is TRBD1 (6 bases). CDR3 nucleotides: TGTGCCAGCAGCTCAGGACAGTTTACAGCTTTCTTT. Translation: CASSSGQFTAFF.